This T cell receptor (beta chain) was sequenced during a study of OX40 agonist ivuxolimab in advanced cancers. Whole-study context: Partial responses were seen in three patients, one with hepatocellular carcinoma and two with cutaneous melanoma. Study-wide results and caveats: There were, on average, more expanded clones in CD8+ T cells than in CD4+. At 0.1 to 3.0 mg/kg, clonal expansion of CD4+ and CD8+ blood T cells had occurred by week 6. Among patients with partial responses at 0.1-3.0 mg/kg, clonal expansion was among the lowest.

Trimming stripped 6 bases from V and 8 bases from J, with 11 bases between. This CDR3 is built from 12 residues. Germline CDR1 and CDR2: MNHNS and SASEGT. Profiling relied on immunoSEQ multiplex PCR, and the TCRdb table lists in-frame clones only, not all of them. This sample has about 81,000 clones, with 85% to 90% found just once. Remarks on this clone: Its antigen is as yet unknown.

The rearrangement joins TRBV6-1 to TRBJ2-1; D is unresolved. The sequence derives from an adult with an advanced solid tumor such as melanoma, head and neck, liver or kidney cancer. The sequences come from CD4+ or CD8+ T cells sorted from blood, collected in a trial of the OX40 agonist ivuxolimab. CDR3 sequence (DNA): TGTGCCAGCAGCGACGGAGTAGATGAGCAGTTCTTC. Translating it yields CASSDGVDEQFF.